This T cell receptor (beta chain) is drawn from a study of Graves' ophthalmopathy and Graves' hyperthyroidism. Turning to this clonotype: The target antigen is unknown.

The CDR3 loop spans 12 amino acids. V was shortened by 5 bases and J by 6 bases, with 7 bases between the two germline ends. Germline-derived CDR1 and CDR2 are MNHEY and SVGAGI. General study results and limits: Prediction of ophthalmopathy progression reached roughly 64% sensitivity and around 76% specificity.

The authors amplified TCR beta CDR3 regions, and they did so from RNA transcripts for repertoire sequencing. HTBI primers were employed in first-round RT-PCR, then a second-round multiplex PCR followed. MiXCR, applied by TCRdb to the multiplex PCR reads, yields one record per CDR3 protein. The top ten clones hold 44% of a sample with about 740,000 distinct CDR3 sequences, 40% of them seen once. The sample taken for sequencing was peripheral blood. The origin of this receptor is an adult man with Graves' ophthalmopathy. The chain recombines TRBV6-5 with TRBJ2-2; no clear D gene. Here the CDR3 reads CASSTLSGELFF. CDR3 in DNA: TGTGCCAGCAGTACACTATCCGGGGAGCTGTTTTTT.